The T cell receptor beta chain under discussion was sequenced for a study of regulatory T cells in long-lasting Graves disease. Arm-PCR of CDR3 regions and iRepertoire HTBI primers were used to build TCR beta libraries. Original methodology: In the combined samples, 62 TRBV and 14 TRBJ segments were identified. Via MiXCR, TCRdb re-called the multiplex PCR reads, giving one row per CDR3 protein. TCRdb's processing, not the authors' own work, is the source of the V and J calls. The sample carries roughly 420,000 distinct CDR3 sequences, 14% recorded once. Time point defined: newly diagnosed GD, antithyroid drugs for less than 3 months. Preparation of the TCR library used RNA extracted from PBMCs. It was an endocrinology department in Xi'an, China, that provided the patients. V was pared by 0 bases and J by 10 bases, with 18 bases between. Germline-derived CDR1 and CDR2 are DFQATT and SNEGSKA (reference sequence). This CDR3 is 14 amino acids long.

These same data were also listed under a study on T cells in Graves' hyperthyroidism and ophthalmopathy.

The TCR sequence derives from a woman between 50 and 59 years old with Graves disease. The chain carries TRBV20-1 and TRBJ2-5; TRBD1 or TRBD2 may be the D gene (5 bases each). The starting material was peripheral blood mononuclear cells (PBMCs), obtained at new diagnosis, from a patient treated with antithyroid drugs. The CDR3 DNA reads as TGCAGTGCTAGAGATCCCCCCCGGGACCCCAACCAGTACTTC. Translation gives CSARDPPRDPNQYF.